This T cell receptor beta chain was identified in a study of regulatory T cells in long-lasting Graves disease. As to this clonotype: Its antigen is as yet unknown.

Study-wide results and caveats: Whereas new patients shared roughly 910 public clonotypes, persistent patients shared more, at under 3,500.

V dropped 2 bases and J dropped 5 bases, with 15 bases sitting between them. Germline CDR1 is MGHDK and CDR2 is SYGVNS. CDR3 length: 15 residues. With iRepertoire HTBI primers and Arm-PCR of CDR3 regions, TCR beta libraries were built. Using its own MiXCR run on the multiplex PCR reads, TCRdb lists one record per CDR3 protein. The sample lists about 440,000 distinct CDR3 sequences, under 15% occurring once. Time point specified: newly diagnosed GD, antithyroid drugs for less than 3 months. Preparation of the TCR library used RNA extracted from PBMCs. The sample also formed part of further work on T cells in Graves' hyperthyroidism and ophthalmopathy.

The rearrangement joins TRBV25-1 to TRBJ2-5; D unclear. Sequenced material: peripheral blood mononuclear cells (PBMCs), taken at new diagnosis, from a patient treated with antithyroid drugs. The clonotype originates from a woman in her 30s with Graves disease. In DNA form, the CDR3 reads TGTGCCAGCAGTGAAATCGTGGGAATCGAGGAGACCCAGTACTTC. Residues: CASSEIVGIEETQYF.